What follows are 25 T cell receptor beta chains derived from one specimen sequenced in a study of patients and donors after allogeneic stem cell transplantation. TCRdb re-derived calls from the RT-PCR reads in MiXCR, one entry per CDR3 protein. In the table there are about 160,000 distinct CDR3 sequences, around 30% of which are singletons. The sample consisted of blood, either unsorted or a sorted T cell fraction (not recorded which). The receptors come from a human donor who was either an allogeneic HSCT recipient or a stem cell or donor lymphocyte infusion donor (not recorded which). It is not recorded whose cells these are; they may come from a transplant donor.

This clonotype has just a few counts. The chain couples TRBV4-2 to TRBJ1-1, with 10 positions matching TRBD1. The CDR3 spans 16 residues. With 4 bases clipped from V and 0 bases from J, the junction kept 5 bases outside the gene matches. Germline V gene data show CDR1 as LGHNA and CDR2 as YNFKEQ. The CDR3 DNA is TGTGCCAGCAGCCCCGGGACAGGGGCCTTGAACACTGAAGCTTTCTTT. It is translated as CASSPGTGALNTEAFF.

The chain has TRBV12-5 and TRBJ1-5, with 10 bases identical to TRBD1. Germline loops: CDR1 LGHNT, CDR2 FRNRAP. V trimming: 5 bases; J trimming: 5 bases; junction bases outside the gene matches: 3. This CDR3 is 14 amino acids long. CDR3 residues: CASGTGQGYQPQHF. The DNA of the CDR3 is TGTGCTAGTGGTACGGGACAGGGGTATCAGCCCCAGCATTTT. Full variable domain (rest looked up from reference TRBV12-5 and TRBJ1-5): DARVTQTPRHKVTEMGQEVTMRCQPILGHNTVFWYRQTMMQGLELLAYFRNRAPLDDSGMPKDRFSAEMPDATLATLKIQPSEPRDSAVYFCASGTGQGYQPQHFGDGTRLSIL.

In its sample, this clonotype was seen once. The chain has TRBV4-3 and TRBJ2-7; 7 nucleotides match TRBD2. V lost 0 bases, J lost 0 bases, and 11 bases stayed unmatched. This CDR3 is 18 amino acids long. In germline, CDR1 is LGHNA, CDR2 YSLEER. Here the CDR3 DNA reads TGCGCCAGCAGCCAAGAAGGAGTAAGGCGGGAGCCCTCCTACGAGCAGTACTTC. This codes for CASSQEGVRREPSYEQYF.

The chain employs TRBV3-1 and TRBJ2-5, with TRBD2 matching over 11 bases. Per germline, CDR1 LGHDT and CDR2 YNNKEL (reference sequence). This CDR3 is 16 amino acids long. Unmatched junction bases numbered 9, after V lost 4 bases and J lost 5 bases. CDR3 sequence (DNA): TGTGCCAGCAGCCCCAGACTAGCGGGAATGAGGGAGACCCAGTACTTC. Translated: CASSPRLAGMRETQYF.

This chain connects TRBV7-3 to TRBJ1-6; TRBD1 aligns across 7 bases. CDR3 length: 14 amino acids. After removal of 11 bases from V and 4 bases from J, the junction contained 8 bases not matched to a gene. The germline gives CDR1 SGHTA, CDR2 FQGTGA. The CDR3 DNA sequence: TGTGCCTCCCGGGCAGGGGGATATAATTCACCCCTCCACTTT. It is translated as CASRAGGYNSPLHF.

This clonotype has only one observation. The chain combines TRBV10-3 with TRBJ2-7; no definite D call. Germline V CDR1 and CDR2: ENHRY, SYGVKD. The CDR3 extends over 13 amino acids. The V end was cut by 6 bases, the J end by 2 bases, with 11 bases between. CDR3 region: CAISPTATYEQYF. CDR3 nucleotides: TGTGCCATCAGCCCGACCGCGACCTACGAGCAGTACTTC.

In its sample, this clonotype was seen a few times. The rearrangement uses TRBV28 and TRBJ2-7; 9 bases line up with TRBD1. CDR3 length equals 15 residues. The V and J ends lost 5 bases and 1 base, in that order; junction bases with no gene match: 6. The germline V gene encodes CDR1 MDHEN and CDR2 SYDVKM. The CDR3 sequence: CASSTPGQGSYEQYF. DNA for the CDR3: TGTGCCAGCAGTACCCCGGGACAGGGATCCTACGAGCAGTACTTC.

The J gene is TRBJ2-3, the V gene TRBV7-3; TRBD2 might be the D (6 bases). V lost 1 base, J lost 4 bases, and 18 bases lay in between. The germline gives CDR1 SGHTA, CDR2 FQGTGA. The CDR3 has 17 amino acids. Written as DNA, the CDR3 is TGTGCCAGCAGCTTAAGCGTAGGGAGGACTTCAGCAGATACGCAGTATTTT. Its protein product is CASSLSVGRTSADTQYF.

The chain carries TRBV6-2 or TRBV6-3 and TRBJ2-1; D is possibly TRBD2 (5 bases). Germline loops: CDR1 MNHEY, CDR2 SVGEGT. The CDR3 spans 15 residues. Trimming removed 5 bases from V and 2 bases from J, with 13 bases in between. CDR3 nucleotide sequence: TGTGCCAGCAGTCTCAGCGGAGTGCCCTACAATGAGCAGTTCTTC. The encoded protein is CASSLSGVPYNEQFF.

The V call is TRBV10-3, the J call TRBJ1-2; TRBD1 agrees at 12 bases. Germline CDR1 ENHRY, CDR2 SYGVKD. With V trimmed by 6 bases and J by 10 bases, 3 bases remained unmatched. This CDR3 contains 12 residues. Here the CDR3 reads CAISPGQGAYTF. CDR3 sequence (DNA): TGTGCCATCAGCCCGGGACAGGGGGCCTACACCTTC.

J is TRBJ2-2 and V is TRBV24-1; D uncertain. Germline V gene sequence: CDR1 KGHDR, CDR2 SFDVKD. This CDR3 spans 15 amino acids. The ends were cut back, 0 bases at V and 4 bases at J, with 8 bases in the middle. The CDR3 is CATSDLGDGTGELFF. CDR3 sequence (DNA): TGTGCCACCAGTGATTTGGGTGACGGCACCGGGGAGCTGTTTTTT.

This clonotype was counted between two and nine times. The chain carries TRBV4-3 and TRBJ2-5; D tentatively reads TRBD1 or TRBD2 (5 bases each). Trimming took 5 bases from V and 1 from J, leaving 23 bases between them. The CDR3 extends over 18 amino acids. In germline, CDR1 is LGHNA, CDR2 YSLEER. The CDR3 loop reads CASSLGTFPRSRQETQYF. The CDR3 nucleotides are TGCGCCAGCAGCTTAGGGACCTTTCCGAGGAGCCGCCAAGAGACCCAGTACTTC.

This clonotype was detected only a few times. This chain connects TRBV29-1 to TRBJ1-2, with 8 nucleotides matching TRBD1. Per germline, CDR1 SQVTM and CDR2 ANQGSEA. This CDR3 has 13 residues. V lost 6 bases to trimming and J lost 4 bases; unmatched junction nucleotides: 7. The CDR3 sequence is CSVSGQGGYGYTF. In nucleotides, the CDR3 is TGCAGCGTCAGCGGACAGGGTGGCTATGGCTACACCTTC. Filled out from reference TRBV29-1 and TRBJ1-2, the complete variable domain reads SAVISQKPSRDICQRGTSLTIQCQVDSQVTMMFWYRQQPGQSLTLIATANQGSEATYESGFVIDKFPISRPNLTFSTLTVSNMSPEDSSIYLCSVSGQGGYGYTFGSGTRLTVV.

This chain connects TRBV9 to TRBJ2-7; 14 bases fit TRBD2. J gave up 7 bases and V 4 bases, and 4 bases lay outside the gene matches. Germline CDR1 SGDLS, CDR2 YYNGEE. The length of the CDR3 is 14 residues. CDR3 DNA sequence: TGTGCCAGCAGCCCGGGACTAGCGGGAGAGGAGCAGTACTTC. Encoded protein: CASSPGLAGEEQYF. Supplemented by reference TRBV9 and TRBJ2-7, the full variable domain reads DSGVTQTPKHLITATGQRVTLRCSPRSGDLSVYWYQQSLDQGLQFLIQYYNGEERAKGNILERFSAQQFPDLHSELNLSSLELGDSALYFCASSPGLAGEEQYFGPGTRLTVT.

The table lists this clonotype with a few counts. The chain has TRBV27 and TRBJ1-1, with 8 positions matching TRBD1. Trimming removed 6 bases from V and 3 bases from J; junction bases left unmatched: 9. This CDR3 spans 15 amino acids. Germline V CDR1 and CDR2: MNHEY, SMNVEV (reference sequence). The DNA of the CDR3 is TGTGCCAGCAGACGCGACAGGGGCGGGGACACTGAAGCTTTCTTT. Translating gives CASRRDRGGDTEAFF.

The V call is TRBV30, the J call TRBJ2-7; D is perhaps TRBD2 (6 bases). V was cut by 6 bases and J by 3 bases, with 18 bases left in between. The CDR3 totals 14 residues. From germline, CDR1 is GTSNPN and CDR2 SVGIG (reference sequence). The CDR3: CACRGGETFYEQYF. The CDR3 DNA reads TGTGCCTGCCGGGGCGGGGAAACTTTCTACGAGCAGTACTTC.

This clonotype appeared a few times. This sequence joins TRBV7-9 and TRBJ1-1, with 8 bases fitting TRBD1. The germline V gene has CDR1 SEHNR and CDR2 FQNEAQ (reference sequence). This CDR3 has 14 residues. V trimming: 5 bases; J trimming: 8 bases; junction bases outside the gene matches: 10. The CDR3 DNA reads as TGTGCCAGCAGCGCCATGACAGGGGAAGAAGAAGCTTTCTTT. Translation gives CASSAMTGEEEAFF.

The rearrangement links TRBV4-3 to TRBJ2-2; perhaps TRBD2 as D (6 bases). Germline V lookup: CDR1 LGHNA, CDR2 YSLEER. The CDR3 is made up of 16 amino acids. V lost 0 bases and J 1 base, leaving 9 bases between the germline ends. In nucleotides, the CDR3 is TGCGCCAGCAGCCAAGATCAGCGGGTGAACACCGGGGAGCTGTTTTTT. Protein sequence: CASSQDQRVNTGELFF.

This clonotype occurred many times. The chain joins TRBV6-5 to TRBJ1-5; a possible D gene is TRBD1 (6 bases). The germline V gene encodes CDR1 MNHEY and CDR2 SVGAGI. The CDR3 totals 14 residues. V was trimmed by 5 bases and J by 7 bases, leaving 15 bases between them. CDR3 loop: CASSGERGWQPQHF. The CDR3 DNA follows: TGTGCCAGCAGTGGGGAAAGGGGGTGGCAGCCCCAGCATTTT.

CDR3 protein: CSARDGGRSYEQYF. CDR3 bases: TGCAGTGCTAGAGATGGTGGGCGGAGCTACGAGCAGTACTTC. The rearrangement uses TRBV20-1 and TRBJ2-7; D is unclear. Trimming took 0 bases from V and 3 from J, leaving 12 bases between them. The germline V gene has CDR1 DFQATT and CDR2 SNEGSKA (reference sequence). CDR3 length: 14 residues.

There are a few counts of this clonotype. The CDR3 nucleotides are TGCAGCGTTGGGGAGGGACAGACGAGCAATCAGCCCCAGCATTTT. Protein product: CSVGEGQTSNQPQHF. The chain employs TRBV29-1 and TRBJ1-5, with 7 bases fitting TRBD1. The CDR3 loop spans 15 amino acids. J lost 1 base, V lost 4 bases, and 7 bases had no gene match. The germline gives CDR1 SQVTM, CDR2 ANQGSEA.

This chain links TRBV15 with TRBJ2-1, with D unresolved. The V and J ends lost 6 bases and 3 bases respectively, with 6 bases between them. This CDR3 has 12 amino acids. CDR1 and CDR2 from the germline V gene are LNHNV and YYDKDF (reference sequence). This CDR3 is CATSTYYNEQFF. Here the CDR3 DNA reads TGTGCCACCAGTACCTACTACAATGAGCAGTTCTTC. The full variable domain, with the rest looked up from reference TRBV15 and TRBJ2-1, is DAMVIQNPRYQVTQFGKPVTLSCSQTLNHNVMYWYQQKSSQAPKLLFHYYDKDFNNEADTPDNFQSRRPNTSFCFLDIRSPGLGDTAMYLCATSTYYNEQFFGPGTRLTVL.

The rearrangement joins TRBV7-9 to TRBJ2-3; TRBD2 aligns across 7 bases. The V segment lost 5 bases and the J segment 2 bases; nucleotides outside the gene matches: 4. Germline V gene data show CDR1 as SEHNR and CDR2 as FQNEAQ (reference sequence). The CDR3 loop spans 14 amino acids. CDR3 residues: CASSGDYNTDTQYF. CDR3 DNA: TGTGCCAGCAGCGGGGACTACAACACAGATACGCAGTATTTT. Full variable domain (remainder filled in from reference TRBV7-9 and TRBJ2-3): DTGVSQNPRHKITKRGQNVTFRCDPISEHNRLYWYRQTLGQGPEFLTYFQNEAQLEKSRLLSDRFSAERPKGSFSTLEIQRTEQGDSAMYLCASSGDYNTDTQYFGPGTRLTVL.

This chain links TRBV4-2 with TRBJ2-1, with D possibly matching TRBD2 (5 bases). The CDR3 loop spans 14 amino acids. Trimming removed 5 bases at V and 8 bases at J, with 16 bases between. The germline V gene encodes CDR1 LGHNA and CDR2 YNFKEQ. CDR3 loop: CASSETGSWDEQFF. CDR3 DNA: TGTGCCAGCAGCGAGACGGGGAGTTGGGATGAGCAGTTCTTC.

This clonotype was detected only a few times. The chain recombines TRBV21-1 with TRBJ1-5; the table assigns TRBD1, which was not confirmed against the DNA. TRBV21-1 represents a pseudogene. The CDR3 has 15 residues. Here the CDR3 reads CASSKSTGGCQPQHF. CDR3 bases: TGTGCCAGCAGCAAATCGACGGGGGGTTGTCAGCCCCAGCATTTT.